This T cell receptor (beta chain) comes out of a study of CD8 T cells in ankylosing spondylitis. Libraries of TCR beta came from quantitative 5'-RACE with molecular barcodes. Via MiXCR, TCRdb re-called the 5' RACE reads, giving one row per CDR3 protein. The top ten clones hold about 1% of a sample with 470,000 or so distinct CDR3 sequences, roughly 25% of them seen once. Study results and limitations: CD8+ by phenotype, disease-linked clones were relatively rare in peripheral blood. Ankylosing spondylitis blood appeared to carry a characteristic TCR beta motif of under ten highly homologous variants. Reportedly, matched ankylosing spondylitis synovial fluid was significantly enriched for disease-linked clones.

As regards this clonotype: As yet, its antigen is unknown.

V lost 6 bases to trimming and J lost 7 bases; unmatched junction nucleotides: 3. The CDR3 has 12 amino acids. What was sequenced was blood, either unsorted or a sorted T cell fraction (not recorded which). The TCR originated in a male donor with ankylosing spondylitis. This chain connects TRBV12-3 or TRBV12-4 to TRBJ1-2; TRBD1 matches 9 bases. The CDR3 region is CASSTDRGGYTF. The CDR3, as DNA: TGTGCCAGCAGCACGGACAGGGGTGGCTACACCTTC.